This T cell receptor (beta chain) was sequenced for a study of T cell responses to AZD1222 COVID-19 vaccine. Notes on the study in general: Just a handful of AZD1222 recipients were seropositive at baseline.

Sequenced by immunoSEQ multiplex PCR; TCRdb stores in-frame clones only, minus some. Found here are over 150,000 clones, approximately 90% of them singletons; the top ten hold 4.3%. The CDR3 runs 14 residues. Per germline, CDR1 SGHRS and CDR2 YFSETQ. V lost 2 bases to trimming and J lost 5 bases, with 10 bases between them. With respect to this clone: As yet, its antigen is unknown.

The V gene is TRBV5-1, the J gene TRBJ2-2; D perhaps matches TRBD1 (5 bases). The specimen was peripheral blood, collected 28 days after the second AZD1222 dose. This receptor was obtained from an adult who received the AZD1222 COVID-19 vaccine. The CDR3 DNA sequence: TGCGCCAGCAGCTTAGGGGTTTCAACCGGGGAGCTGTTTTTT. Protein: CASSLGVSTGELFF.